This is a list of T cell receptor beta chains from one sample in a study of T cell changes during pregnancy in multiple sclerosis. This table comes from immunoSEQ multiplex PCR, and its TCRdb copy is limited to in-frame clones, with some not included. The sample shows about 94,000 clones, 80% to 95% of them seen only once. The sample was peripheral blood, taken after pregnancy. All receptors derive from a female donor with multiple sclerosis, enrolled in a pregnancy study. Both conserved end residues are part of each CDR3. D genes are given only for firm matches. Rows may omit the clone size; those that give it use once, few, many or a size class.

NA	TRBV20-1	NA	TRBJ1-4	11	CSAGGGEKLFF	TGCAGTGCTGGGGGAGGTGAAAAACTGTTTTTT
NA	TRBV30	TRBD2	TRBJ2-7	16	CAWDAGLAGASYEQYF	TGTGCCTGGGACGCGGGACTAGCGGGAGCGTCCTACGAGCAGTACTTC
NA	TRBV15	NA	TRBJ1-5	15	CATSRDRSTNQPQHF	TGTGCCACCAGCAGAGATCGGTCTACGAATCAGCCCCAGCATTTT
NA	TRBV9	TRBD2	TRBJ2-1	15	CASSRTSGRSNEQFF	TGTGCCAGCAGCAGGACTAGCGGGAGGTCAAATGAGCAGTTCTTC
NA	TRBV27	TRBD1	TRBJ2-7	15	CASSLSTGARSEQYF	TGTGCCAGCAGTTTATCGACAGGGGCGCGAAGCGAGCAGTACTTC
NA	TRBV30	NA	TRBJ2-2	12	CAWIRNTGELFF	TGTGCCTGGATCAGGAACACTGGGGAGCTGTTTTTT
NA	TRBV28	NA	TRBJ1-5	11	CASSSNEPQHF	TGTGCCAGCAGTTCTAATGAGCCCCAGCATTTT
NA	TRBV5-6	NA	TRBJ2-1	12	CASSLARNEQFF	TGTGCCAGCAGCTTGGCGCGCAATGAGCAGTTCTTC
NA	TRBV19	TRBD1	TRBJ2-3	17	CASSIETGTVQTDTQYF	TGTGCCAGTAGTATAGAGACCGGGACAGTTCAAACAGATACGCAGTATTTT
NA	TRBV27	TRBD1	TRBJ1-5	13	CASSDRGHQPQHF	TGTGCCAGCAGTGACAGGGGGCATCAGCCCCAGCATTTT
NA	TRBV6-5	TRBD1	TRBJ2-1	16	CASSSTGTVVVDEQFF	TGTGCCAGCAGTTCCACCGGGACAGTTGTCGTGGATGAGCAGTTCTTC
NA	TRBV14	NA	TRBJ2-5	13	CASSDKIMETQYF	TGTGCCAGCAGTGACAAAATTATGGAGACCCAGTACTTC
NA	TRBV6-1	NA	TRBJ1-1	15	CASSMGGRRNTEAFF	TGTGCCAGCAGCATGGGGGGACGGAGGAACACTGAAGCTTTCTTT
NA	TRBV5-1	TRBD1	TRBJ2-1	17	CASSPKTGEVVDNEQFF	TGCGCCAGCAGTCCAAAAACAGGGGAAGTAGTCGACAATGAGCAGTTCTTC
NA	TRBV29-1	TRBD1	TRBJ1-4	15	CSVKMTGTGIAKLFF	TGCAGCGTTAAAATGACCGGGACAGGGATAGCAAAACTGTTTTTT
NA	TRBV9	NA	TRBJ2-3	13	CASSASGTDTQYF	TGTGCCAGCAGTGCTAGCGGCACAGATACGCAGTATTTT
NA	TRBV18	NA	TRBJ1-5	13	CASSPDRNQPQHF	TGTGCCAGCTCACCGGACAGAAATCAGCCCCAGCATTTT
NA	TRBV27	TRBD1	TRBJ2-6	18	CASSPRGQGLSGANVLTF	TGTGCCAGCAGTCCTCGTGGACAGGGACTCTCTGGGGCCAACGTCCTGACTTTC
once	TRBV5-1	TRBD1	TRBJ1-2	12	CASSPTGGVYTF	TGCGCCAGCAGCCCCACAGGGGGCGTCTACACCTTC
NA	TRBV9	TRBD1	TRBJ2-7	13	CASSPWDSYEQYF	TGTGCCAGCAGCCCATGGGACAGCTACGAGCAGTACTTC
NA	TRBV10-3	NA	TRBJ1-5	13	CAIASESNQPQHF	TGTGCCATCGCCAGCGAGAGCAATCAGCCCCAGCATTTT
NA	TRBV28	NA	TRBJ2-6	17	CASSRRDLSSGANVLTF	TGTGCCAGCAGTCGCCGGGACTTAAGCTCTGGGGCCAACGTCCTGACTTTC
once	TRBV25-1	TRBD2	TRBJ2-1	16	CASSEWGGSSYNEQFF	TGTGCCAGCAGTGAATGGGGAGGGAGCTCCTACAATGAGCAGTTCTTC
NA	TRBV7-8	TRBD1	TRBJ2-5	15	CASSLGDRGGETQYF	TGTGCCAGCAGCTTAGGCGACAGGGGCGGGGAGACCCAGTACTTC
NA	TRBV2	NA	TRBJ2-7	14	CASSVAEFTYEQYF	TGTGCCAGCAGTGTGGCTGAATTCACCTACGAGCAGTACTTC
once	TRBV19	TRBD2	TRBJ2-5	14	CASSLGLVRETQYF	TGTGCCAGTAGTTTGGGACTAGTCCGGGAGACCCAGTACTTC
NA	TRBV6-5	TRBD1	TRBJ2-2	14	CASSWTGNTGELFF	TGTGCCAGCAGTTGGACAGGCAACACCGGGGAGCTGTTTTTT
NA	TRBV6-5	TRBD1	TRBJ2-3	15	CASSYSRDRTVTQYF	TGTGCCAGCAGTTACTCAAGGGACAGGACGGTTACGCAGTATTTT
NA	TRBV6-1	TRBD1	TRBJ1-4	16	CASSVNSRGLAEKLFF	TGTGCCAGCAGTGTAAACTCGAGGGGGCTAGCCGAAAAACTGTTTTTT
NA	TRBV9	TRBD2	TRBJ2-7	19	CASSPGGGLAARFSYEQYF	TGTGCCAGCAGCCCGGGGGGGGGACTAGCGGCCCGATTCTCCTACGAGCAGTACTTC
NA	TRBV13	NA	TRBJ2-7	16	CASSLGPQGSSYEQYF	TGTGCCAGCAGCCTAGGCCCGCAGGGTAGCTCCTACGAGCAGTACTTC
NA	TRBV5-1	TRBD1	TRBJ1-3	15	CARRPTGGYGNTIYF	TGCGCTCGCCGCCCCACAGGGGGTTACGGAAACACCATATATTTT
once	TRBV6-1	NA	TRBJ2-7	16	CASSEPAGPSSYEQYF	TGTGCCAGCAGTGAACCGGCGGGACCGAGCTCCTACGAGCAGTACTTC
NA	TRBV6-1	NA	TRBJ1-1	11	CASSYRQQAFF	TGTGCCAGCAGTTACAGACAGCAAGCTTTCTTT
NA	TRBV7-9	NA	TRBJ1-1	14	CASSHNRLNTEAFF	TGTGCCAGCAGCCACAACAGGCTGAACACTGAAGCTTTCTTT
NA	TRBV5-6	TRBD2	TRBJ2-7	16	CASSVSYSGNKYEQYF	TGTGCCAGCAGCGTTTCCTATAGCGGGAATAAGTACGAGCAGTACTTC
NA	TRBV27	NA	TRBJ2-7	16	CASSFRPTGLNYEQYF	TGTGCCAGCAGTTTTAGACCAACGGGACTGAACTACGAGCAGTACTTC
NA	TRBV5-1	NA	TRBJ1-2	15	CASSPTTGSRYGYTF	TGCGCCAGCAGCCCGACAACAGGGTCCCGCTATGGCTACACCTTC
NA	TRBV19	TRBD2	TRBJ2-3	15	CASRRLARLTDTQYF	TGTGCCAGTAGGAGACTAGCGCGGCTCACAGATACGCAGTATTTT
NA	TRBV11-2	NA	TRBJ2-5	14	CASSLGQAEETQYF	TGTGCCAGCAGCTTAGGACAGGCCGAAGAGACCCAGTACTTC
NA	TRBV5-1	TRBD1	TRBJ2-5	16	CASSPERTGLGETQYF	TGCGCCAGCAGCCCGGAGCGGACAGGGTTGGGGGAGACCCAGTACTTC
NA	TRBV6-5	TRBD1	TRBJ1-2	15	CASSYGTARNYGYTF	TGTGCCAGCAGTTACGGGACAGCCCGCAACTATGGCTACACCTTC
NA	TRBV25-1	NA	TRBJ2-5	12	CASSRIGETQYF	TGTGCCAGCTCGAGGATCGGTGAGACCCAGTACTTC
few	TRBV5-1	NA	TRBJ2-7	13	CASSLGQGGEQYF	TGCGCCAGCAGCTTGGGGCAGGGAGGCGAGCAGTACTTC
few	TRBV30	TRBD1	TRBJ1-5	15	CAWSGGGQGNQPQHF	TGTGCCTGGAGCGGGGGTGGACAGGGGAATCAGCCCCAGCATTTT
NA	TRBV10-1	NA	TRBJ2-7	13	CASSDPGSYEQYF	TGCGCCAGCAGTGATCCAGGCAGCTACGAGCAGTACTTC
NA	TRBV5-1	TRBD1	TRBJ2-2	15	CASSRDRVETGELFF	TGCGCCAGCAGCCGGGACAGGGTGGAAACCGGGGAGCTGTTTTTT
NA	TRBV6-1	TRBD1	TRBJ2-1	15	CASSPGQGIYNEQFF	TGTGCCAGCAGCCCGGGACAGGGAATTTACAATGAGCAGTTCTTC
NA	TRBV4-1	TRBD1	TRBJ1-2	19	CASSQVAGTGEPRDYGYTF	TGCGCCAGCAGCCAAGTCGCCGGGACAGGGGAGCCTCGGGACTATGGCTACACCTTC
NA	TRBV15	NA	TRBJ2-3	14	CATSRDPTPDTQYF	TGTGCCACCAGCAGAGACCCTACCCCAGATACGCAGTATTTT
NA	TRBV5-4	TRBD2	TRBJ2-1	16	CASSPTLAGEFNEQFF	TGTGCCAGCAGCCCTACACTAGCGGGAGAATTCAATGAGCAGTTCTTC